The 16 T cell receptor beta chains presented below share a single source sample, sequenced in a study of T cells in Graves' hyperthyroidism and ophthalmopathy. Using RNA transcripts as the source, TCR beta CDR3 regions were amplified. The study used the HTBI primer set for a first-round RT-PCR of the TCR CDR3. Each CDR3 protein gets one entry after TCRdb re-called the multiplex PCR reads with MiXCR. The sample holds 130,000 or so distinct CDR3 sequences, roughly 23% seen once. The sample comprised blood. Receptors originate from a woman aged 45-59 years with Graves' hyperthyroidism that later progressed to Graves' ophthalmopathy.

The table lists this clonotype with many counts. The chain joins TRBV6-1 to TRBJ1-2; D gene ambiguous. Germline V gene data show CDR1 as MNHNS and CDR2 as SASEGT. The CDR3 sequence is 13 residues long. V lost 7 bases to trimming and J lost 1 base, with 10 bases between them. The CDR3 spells CASKERINYGYTF. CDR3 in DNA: TGTGCCAGCAAGGAACGGATTAACTATGGCTACACCTTC.

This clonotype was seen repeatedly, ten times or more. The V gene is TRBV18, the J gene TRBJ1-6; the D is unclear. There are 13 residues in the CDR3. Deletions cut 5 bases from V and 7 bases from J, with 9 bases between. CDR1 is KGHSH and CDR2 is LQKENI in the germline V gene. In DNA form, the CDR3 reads TGTGCCAGCTCAGACAAGATGAATTCACCCCTCCACTTT. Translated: CASSDKMNSPLHF.

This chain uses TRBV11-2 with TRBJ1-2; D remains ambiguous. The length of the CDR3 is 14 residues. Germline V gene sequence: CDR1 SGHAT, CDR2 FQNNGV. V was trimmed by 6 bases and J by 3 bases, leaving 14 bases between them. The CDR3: CASSEDDGDYGYTF. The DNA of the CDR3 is TGTGCCAGCAGTGAGGACGACGGGGACTATGGCTACACCTTC.

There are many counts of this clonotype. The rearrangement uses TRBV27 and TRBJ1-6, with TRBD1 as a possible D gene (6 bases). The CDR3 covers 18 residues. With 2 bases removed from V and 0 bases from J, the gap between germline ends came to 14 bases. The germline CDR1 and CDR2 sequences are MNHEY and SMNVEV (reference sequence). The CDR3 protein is CASSLKGGASSYNSPLHF. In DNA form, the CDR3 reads TGTGCCAGCAGTTTAAAGGGGGGTGCGAGCTCCTATAATTCACCCCTCCACTTT.

The CDR3, as DNA: TGTGCCAGCAGCTTGCCCGGGACCCCAGGGCACGAGCAGTACTTC. It translates to CASSLPGTPGHEQYF. The J gene is TRBJ2-7, the V gene TRBV5-4; D tentatively reads TRBD1 or TRBD2 (5 bases each). Trimming pared 1 base from V and 5 bases from J, leaving 16 bases between. From germline, CDR1 is SGHNT and CDR2 YYREEE (reference sequence). The CDR3 contains 15 residues.

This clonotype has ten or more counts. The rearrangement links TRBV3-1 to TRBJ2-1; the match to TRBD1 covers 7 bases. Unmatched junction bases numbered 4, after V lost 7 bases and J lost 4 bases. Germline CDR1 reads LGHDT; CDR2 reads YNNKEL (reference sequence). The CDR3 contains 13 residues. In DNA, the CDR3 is TGTGCCAGCAACCAGGGACAGTACAATGAGCAGTTCTTC. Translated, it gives CASNQGQYNEQFF.

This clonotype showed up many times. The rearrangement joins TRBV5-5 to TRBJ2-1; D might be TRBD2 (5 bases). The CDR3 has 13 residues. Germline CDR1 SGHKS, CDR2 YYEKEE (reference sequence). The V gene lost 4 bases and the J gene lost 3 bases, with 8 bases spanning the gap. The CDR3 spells CASSPRGYNEQFF. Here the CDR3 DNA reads TGTGCCAGCAGCCCACGGGGCTACAATGAGCAGTTCTTC.

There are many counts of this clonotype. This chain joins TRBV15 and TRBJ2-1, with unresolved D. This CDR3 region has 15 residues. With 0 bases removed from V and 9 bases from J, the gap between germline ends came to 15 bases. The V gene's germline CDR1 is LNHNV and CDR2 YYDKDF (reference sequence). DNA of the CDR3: TGTGCCACCAGCAGAGATCGTGGCAGAATTCGTGAGCAGTTCTTC. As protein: CATSRDRGRIREQFF.

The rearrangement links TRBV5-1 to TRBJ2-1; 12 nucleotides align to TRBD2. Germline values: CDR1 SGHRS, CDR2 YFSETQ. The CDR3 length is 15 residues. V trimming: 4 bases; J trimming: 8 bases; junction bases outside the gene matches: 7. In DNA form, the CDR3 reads TGCGCCAGCAGCCCTACTAGCGGGAGGTACGATGAGCAGTTCTTC. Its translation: CASSPTSGRYDEQFF.

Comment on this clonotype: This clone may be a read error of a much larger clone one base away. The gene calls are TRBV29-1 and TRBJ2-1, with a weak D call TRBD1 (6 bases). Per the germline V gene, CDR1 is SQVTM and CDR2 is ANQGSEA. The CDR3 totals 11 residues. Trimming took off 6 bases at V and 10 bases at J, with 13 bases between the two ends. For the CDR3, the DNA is TGCAGCGTGGGACATGCCGGGGAGCAGTTCTTC. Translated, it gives CSVGHAGEQFF.

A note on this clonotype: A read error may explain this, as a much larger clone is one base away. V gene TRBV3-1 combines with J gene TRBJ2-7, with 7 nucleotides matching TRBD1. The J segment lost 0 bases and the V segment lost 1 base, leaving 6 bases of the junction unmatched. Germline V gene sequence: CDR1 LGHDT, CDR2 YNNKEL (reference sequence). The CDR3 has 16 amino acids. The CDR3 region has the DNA TGTGCCAGCAGCCAAGGAGGGGGCTTACCCTCCTACGAGCAGTACTTC. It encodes CASSQGGGLPSYEQYF.

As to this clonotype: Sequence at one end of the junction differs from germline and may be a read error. Here the CDR3 reads CASGLEGRPEAFF. The CDR3, as DNA: TGTGCCAGCGGCTTGGAGGGGCGCCCAGAAGCTTTCTTT. J is TRBJ1-1 and V is TRBV5-4; D is perhaps TRBD1 (5 bases). The CDR3 runs 13 residues. Germline V gene lookup returns CDR1 SGHNT and CDR2 YYREEE (reference sequence).

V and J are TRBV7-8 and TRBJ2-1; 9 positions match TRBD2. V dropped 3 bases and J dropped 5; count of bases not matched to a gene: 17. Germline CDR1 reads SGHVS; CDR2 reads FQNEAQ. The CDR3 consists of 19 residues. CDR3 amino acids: CASSLGSGGVEVPHNEQFF. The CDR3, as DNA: TGTGCCAGCAGCTTGGGTAGCGGGGGAGTCGAAGTCCCCCACAATGAGCAGTTCTTC.

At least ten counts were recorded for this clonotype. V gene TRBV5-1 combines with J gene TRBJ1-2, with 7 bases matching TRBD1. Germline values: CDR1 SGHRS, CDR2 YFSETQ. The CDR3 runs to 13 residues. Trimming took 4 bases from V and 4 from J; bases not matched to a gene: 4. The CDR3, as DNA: TGCGCCAGCAGCCTACGGGACAGCTATGGCTACACCTTC. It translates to CASSLRDSYGYTF. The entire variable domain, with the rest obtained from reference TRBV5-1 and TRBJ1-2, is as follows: KAGVTQTPRYLIKTRGQQVTLSCSPISGHRSVSWYQQTPGQGLQFLFEYFSETQRNKGNFPGRFSGRQFSNSRSEMNVSTLELGDSALYLCASSLRDSYGYTFGSGTRLTVV.

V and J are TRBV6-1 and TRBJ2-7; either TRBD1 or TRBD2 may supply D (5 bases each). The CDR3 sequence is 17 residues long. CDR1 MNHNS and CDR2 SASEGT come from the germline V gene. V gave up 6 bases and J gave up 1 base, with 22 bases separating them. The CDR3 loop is CASRQSFWDVASYEQYF. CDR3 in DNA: TGTGCCAGCAGACAATCGTTTTGGGACGTTGCTTCCTACGAGCAGTACTTC.

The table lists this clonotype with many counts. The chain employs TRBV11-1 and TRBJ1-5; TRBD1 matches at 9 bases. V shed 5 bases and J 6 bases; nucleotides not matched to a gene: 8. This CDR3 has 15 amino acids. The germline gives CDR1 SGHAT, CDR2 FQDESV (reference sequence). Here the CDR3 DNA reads TGTGCCAGCAGCCCCGGGACAGGGTTCGGTCAGCCCCAGCATTTT. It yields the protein CASSPGTGFGQPQHF.